The clone carrying this T cell receptor (beta chain) has only a few counts. The data are from a study of cytomegalovirus exposure and HLA in healthy donors. 13 Jbeta primers and 60 Vbeta primers were used for the PCR. Using immunoSEQ multiplex PCR, the repertoire was profiled, and TCRdb retains in-frame clones only, with some absent. The table has about 120,000 clones, around 63% seen once. The CDR3 is 11 amino acids. Per germline, CDR1 GTSNPN and CDR2 SVGIG (reference sequence). The V gene lost 8 bases and the J gene lost 2 bases, with 7 bases spanning the gap. The sequence derives from a man in his forties in good health and CMV-seropositive. Sequencing input: PBMCs. The chain links TRBV30 to TRBJ2-1; D unclear. The CDR3 loop reads CARTAYNEQFF. CDR3 nucleotides: TGTGCCCGGACCGCCTACAATGAGCAGTTCTTC.